This T cell receptor (beta chain) was sequenced in a study of identical twins. TCRdb ran MiXCR on the 5' RACE reads and lists one entry per CDR3 protein. The sample contains under 900,000 distinct CDR3 sequences, 18% of which appear only once. V was shortened by 6 bases and J by 0 bases, with 17 bases between the two germline ends. The CDR3 has 15 amino acids. Germline-derived CDR1 and CDR2 are DFQATT and SNEGSKA (reference sequence). The same data also contributed to another study, on T cells expressing NK-cell markers. This second study says: Eight donors were sequenced, of whom seven were HCMV-seropositive, while the remaining one was HCMV-seronegative.

The chain links TRBV20-1 to TRBJ1-1; D perhaps matches TRBD1 (6 bases). The sample taken for sequencing was PBMCs. This clonotype was sampled from a woman in her late teens or twenties in good health. This chain's CDR3 is CSALEGQHMNTEAFF. The CDR3 coding sequence is TGCAGTGCGTTGGAGGGACAACACATGAACACTGAAGCTTTCTTT.